This passage covers 24 T cell receptor beta chains from one sample sequenced in a study of blood T cell repertoires in COVID-19. The data were produced by immunoSEQ multiplex PCR, yet TCRdb's version contains in-frame clones alone and is incomplete. This sample has over 200,000 clones; about nine tenths occur once, and the top ten carry around a sixth. Sequencing used PBMCs or T cells enriched from blood (not recorded which). Source of these receptors: a young man who had recovered from COVID-19.

The chain combines TRBV30 with TRBJ2-3; 9 nucleotides align to TRBD2. Germline V gives CDR1 GTSNPN, CDR2 SVGIG (reference sequence). The trim removed 3 bases at V and 2 bases at J, leaving 9 bases unmatched. The CDR3 spans 16 residues. The CDR3 loop is CAWRAWTSDFTDTQYF. The CDR3 coding sequence is TGTGCCTGGAGAGCATGGACTAGCGATTTCACAGATACGCAGTATTTT.

The chain recombines TRBV5-1 with TRBJ2-5; 8 bases are a match to TRBD2. The CDR3 loop spans 16 amino acids. CDR1 is SGHRS, CDR2 YFSETQ, per germline. With V trimmed by 0 bases and J by 4 bases, 8 bases remained unmatched. DNA of the CDR3: TGCGCCAGCAGCTTGGACCGGAGCGGGAGAGGAGAGACCCAGTACTTC. It codes for CASSLDRSGRGETQYF.

Here the CDR3 reads CASRLLAGGSYEQYF. The CDR3 coding sequence is TGTGCCAGCCGCCTTCTAGCGGGAGGCTCGTATGAGCAGTACTTC. The chain is built from TRBV28 and TRBJ2-7, with 11 bases matching TRBD2. Germline loops: CDR1 MDHEN, CDR2 SYDVKM. This CDR3 contains 15 residues. V shed 8 bases and J 7 bases; nucleotides not matched to a gene: 13.

This chain uses TRBV2 with TRBJ1-2; 7 bases agree with TRBD1. Losses at the gene ends were 5 bases for V and 2 bases for J; bases not matched to a gene: 2. The CDR3 loop spans 13 amino acids. CDR1 and CDR2 (germline): SNHLY, FYNNEI. In DNA, the CDR3 is TGTGCCAGCAGTCTGGGACAGAACTATGGCTACACCTTC. Protein: CASSLGQNYGYTF.

Here the CDR3 reads CASSIQGPSSYNEQFF. CDR3 in DNA: TGTGCCAGTAGTATACAGGGTCCGAGCTCCTACAATGAGCAGTTCTTC. V and J are TRBV19 and TRBJ2-1; TRBD1 is a possible D gene (5 bases). The length of the CDR3 is 16 residues. Trimming took 2 bases from V and 0 from J, leaving 11 bases between them. Germline values: CDR1 LNHDA, CDR2 SQIVND (reference sequence).

As for this clone: One end of the junction fails to match germline, which may point to a read error. The gene calls are TRBV7-7 and TRBJ2-5, with 12 bases fitting TRBD2. Looked up from germline, CDR1 is SSHAT and CDR2 is FNYEAQ (reference sequence). CDR3 length: 17 residues. CDR3 region: CASSYRLAGEVQETQYF. CDR3 coding DNA: TGTGCTAGCAGCTATCGACTAGCGGGGGAAGTCCAAGAGACCCAGTACTTC.

As to this clone: The junction shows a germline mismatch at one end, possibly a read error. The chain is built from TRBV7-9 and TRBJ2-7, with 9 bases identical to TRBD1. The CDR3 has 14 residues. CDR1 is SEHNR and CDR2 is FQNEAQ in the germline V gene (reference sequence). The CDR3 DNA is TGTGCCAGCAGCACCGGGACAGGGTCCTCCGAGCAGTACTTC. Residues: CASSTGTGSSEQYF. Looking up the rest from reference TRBV7-9 and TRBJ2-7 gives the full variable domain: DTGVSQNPRHKITKRGQNVTFRCDPISEHNRLYWYRQTLGQGPEFLTYFQNEAQLEKSRLLSDRFSAERPKGSFSTLEIQRTEQGDSAMYLCASSTGTGSSEQYFGPGTRLTVT.

The V call is TRBV5-6, the J call TRBJ1-1; 8 bases match TRBD1. Germline CDR1 is SGHDT and CDR2 is YYEEEE. Trimming removed 2 bases from V and 6 bases from J; junction bases left unmatched: 12. The CDR3 is made up of 16 amino acids. The CDR3, as DNA: TGTGCCAGCAGCTTAGGGGCAGGGGGCTATTTATCTGAAGCTTTCTTT. Encoded protein: CASSLGAGGYLSEAFF.

The chain is built from TRBV6-5 and TRBJ2-7; 7 nucleotides agree with TRBD1. V lost 2 bases to trimming and J lost 2 bases; unmatched junction nucleotides: 3. CDR1 is MNHEY and CDR2 is SVGAGI in the germline V gene. The CDR3 consists of 14 residues. The CDR3 here is CASSYLGQAYEQYF. CDR3 DNA sequence: TGTGCCAGCAGTTACCTTGGACAGGCCTACGAGCAGTACTTC.

V and J are TRBV5-1 and TRBJ2-7; 8 bases match TRBD1. J gave up 2 bases and V 4 bases, and 8 bases lay outside the gene matches. This CDR3 is 15 amino acids long. The V gene's germline CDR1 is SGHRS and CDR2 YFSETQ. The CDR3 loop reads CASSIPGGTPYEQYF. CDR3 nucleotides: TGCGCCAGCAGCATACCAGGGGGCACCCCCTACGAGCAGTACTTC.

Comment on this clone: Relative to the germline gene, one junction end is altered; a read error may explain this. V is TRBV2 and J is TRBJ2-1; D may correspond to TRBD1 or TRBD2 (5 bases each). The CDR3 is made up of 14 amino acids. Germline V gives CDR1 SNHLY, CDR2 FYNNEI. The CDR3 nucleotides read TGTGCCAGCTGTGAGGGGCTCCCCGACAATGAGCAGTTCTTC. It yields the protein CASCEGLPDNEQFF.

The V and J genes are TRBV19 and TRBJ1-2; D unclear. V dropped 9 bases and J dropped 4 bases, with 12 bases sitting between them. The CDR3 runs to 12 residues. CDR1 and CDR2 (germline): LNHDA, SQIVND (reference sequence). CDR3 nucleotides: TGTGCCAGCGAGGGATCTCCCTATGGCTACACCTTC. Translation gives CASEGSPYGYTF.

V usage is TRBV13 and J usage is TRBJ1-2; D unclear. There are 15 residues in the CDR3. Germline V gives CDR1 PRHDT, CDR2 FYEKMQ (reference sequence). Between the trimmed V and J ends, which lost 7 bases and 4 bases, there was a span of 19 bases. CDR3 in DNA: TGTGCCAGCACTTACGGGGATGGGGTAAGCTATGGCTACACCTTC. Protein: CASTYGDGVSYGYTF.

The chain joins TRBV21-1 to TRBJ2-7; the D segment call TRBD1 is taken from the table without a DNA check. TRBV21-1 is marked as a pseudogene. This CDR3 spans 13 amino acids. CDR3 protein: CASTGQGPYEQYF. The CDR3 coding sequence is TGTGCCAGCACGGGACAGGGGCCCTACGAGCAGTACTTC.

V is TRBV28 and J is TRBJ1-4, with D possibly matching TRBD1 (5 bases). V lost 4 bases and J lost 0, with 15 bases in between. Per germline, CDR1 MDHEN and CDR2 SYDVKM. The CDR3 totals 17 residues. CDR3 sequence: CASSSSGDATTNEKLFF. CDR3 sequence (DNA): TGTGCCAGCAGTTCCTCGGGGGATGCTACAACTAATGAAAAACTGTTTTTT.

V is TRBV2 and J is TRBJ1-5, with TRBD1 matching over 9 bases. Germline lookup yields CDR1 SNHLY and CDR2 FYNNEI. This CDR3 has 15 residues. The trim removed 5 bases at V and 7 bases at J, leaving 9 bases unmatched. The CDR3 reads CASSPGQGSFQPQHF. CDR3 nucleotides: TGTGCCAGCAGTCCGGGACAGGGAAGCTTCCAGCCCCAGCATTTT.

V and J are TRBV19 and TRBJ2-1; TRBD2 matches 8 bases. With V trimmed by 6 bases and J by 9 bases, 7 bases remained unmatched. This CDR3 region has 13 residues. Per the germline V gene, CDR1 is LNHDA and CDR2 is SQIVND (reference sequence). In DNA, the CDR3 is TGTGCCAGTAGACCAGCGGGAGCGGCTGAGCAGTTCTTC. Protein product: CASRPAGAAEQFF.

The J gene is TRBJ1-6, the V gene TRBV19; D is uncertain. Trimming removed 0 bases at V and 3 bases at J, with 12 bases between. The germline V gene has CDR1 LNHDA and CDR2 SQIVND (reference sequence). This CDR3 contains 17 residues. The CDR3 coding sequence is TGTGCCAGTAGTATAGAAAGATCGAGCCTCTATAATTCACCCCTCCACTTT. This codes for CASSIERSSLYNSPLHF.

This CDR3 reads CAISVTGYNEQFF. CDR3 sequence (DNA): TGTGCCATCAGCGTTACGGGCTACAATGAGCAGTTCTTC. This rearrangement joins TRBV10-3 to TRBJ2-1; no clear D. Germline values: CDR1 ENHRY, CDR2 SYGVKD. This CDR3 comprises 13 residues. Deletions cut 6 bases from V and 3 bases from J, with 9 bases between.

This clone was recorded once. This sequence joins TRBV7-6 and TRBJ2-1; 10 nucleotides agree with TRBD2. The CDR3 length is 16 residues. Trimming removed 4 bases from V and 7 bases from J; junction bases left unmatched: 10. Germline V gene lookup returns CDR1 SGHVS and CDR2 FNYEAQ. The CDR3 sequence is CASSSGSGGAWNEQFF. CDR3 in DNA: TGTGCCAGCAGCTCGGGGAGCGGGGGGGCGTGGAATGAGCAGTTCTTC. The full variable domain, its missing parts supplied by reference TRBV7-6 and TRBJ2-1, is GAGVSQSPRYKVTKRGQDVALRCDPISGHVSLYWYRQALGQGPEFLTYFNYEAQQDKSGLPNDRFSAERPEGSISTLTIQRTEQRDSAMYRCASSSGSGGAWNEQFFGPGTRLTVL.

The V call is TRBV20-1, the J call TRBJ1-1; tentative D call: TRBD1 (5 bases). Germline CDR1 DFQATT, CDR2 SNEGSKA (reference sequence). The CDR3 has 11 amino acids. Trimming cost V 5 bases and J 3 bases, with 7 bases left between them. The DNA of the CDR3 is TGCAGTGCTGGGACTTACACTGAAGCTTTCTTT. Translation gives CSAGTYTEAFF.

V and J are TRBV11-2 and TRBJ1-3; 7 nucleotides match TRBD1. CDR1 and CDR2 from the germline V gene are SGHAT and FQNNGV. Losses at the gene ends were 0 bases for V and 1 base for J; bases not matched to a gene: 6. This CDR3 spans 17 amino acids. This chain's CDR3 is CASSLEYGQESGNTIYF. CDR3 DNA sequence: TGTGCCAGCAGCTTAGAGTATGGACAGGAGTCTGGAAACACCATATATTTT.

CDR3 bases: TGTGCCAGCAGTTTACCAGGGCTTCATCAGCCCCAGCATTTT. Its protein is CASSLPGLHQPQHF. V usage is TRBV28 and J usage is TRBJ1-5, with a tentative D call TRBD1 (5 bases). The CDR3 is made up of 14 amino acids. V was clipped by 2 bases and J by 5 bases, with 10 bases between them. Germline V gives CDR1 MDHEN, CDR2 SYDVKM.

This rearrangement joins TRBV28 to TRBJ2-7; the D gene is possibly TRBD1 (6 bases). CDR3 size: 14 residues. Germline CDR1 reads MDHEN; CDR2 reads SYDVKM. Trimming left V 7 bases short and J 3 bases short, with 16 bases between. In DNA, the CDR3 is TGTGCCAGCATGACTGGACAGTCTTACTACGAGCAGTACTTC. Translation: CASMTGQSYYEQYF.